Below, 30 T cell receptor beta chains from the same sample are listed, as sequenced in a study of blood T cell repertoires in COVID-19. Assay used: immunoSEQ multiplex PCR; TCRdb lists only in-frame clones, some missing. Among 62,000 or so clones listed, approximately 88% were seen once. Sequenced: peripheral blood. Receptor source: a human donor in a cohort sampled during active COVID-19.

The chain is built from TRBV10-3 and TRBJ1-3; 9 positions agree with TRBD1. Looked up from germline, CDR1 is ENHRY and CDR2 is SYGVKD. Germline trimming cut 6 bases from V and 9 bases from J; bases unmatched to any gene: 12. The CDR3 totals 15 residues. Here the CDR3 reads CAIRFDSGQGGTIYF. DNA for the CDR3: TGTGCCATCAGATTTGACTCGGGACAGGGCGGCACCATATATTTT.

The V call is TRBV5-4, the J call TRBJ2-1; TRBD2 agrees at 8 bases. Trimming took 7 bases from V and 5 from J; bases not matched to a gene: 8. Germline loops: CDR1 SGHNT, CDR2 YYREEE (reference sequence). This CDR3 has 14 residues. DNA of the CDR3: TGTGCCAGCGCTCGGCTAGCGGGTAACAATGAGCAGTTCTTC. Translation: CASARLAGNNEQFF.

The V and J genes are TRBV28 and TRBJ2-1, with D possibly matching TRBD1 (7 bases). This CDR3 has 14 amino acids. Trimming pared 6 bases from V and 7 bases from J, leaving 16 bases between. Germline lookup yields CDR1 MDHEN and CDR2 SYDVKM. CDR3 sequence (DNA): TGTGCCAGCAGCGGGAGACAGGGATTGAATGAGCAGTTCTTC. This codes for CASSGRQGLNEQFF.

This rearrangement joins TRBV20-1 to TRBJ2-1; the match to TRBD2 covers 10 bases. The CDR3 runs 16 residues. Per the germline V gene, CDR1 is DFQATT and CDR2 is SNEGSKA (reference sequence). Trimming cost V 3 bases and J 6 bases; bases outside gene matches: 11. The CDR3: CSASGRRLAGANEQFF. CDR3 sequence (DNA): TGCAGTGCTAGTGGGCGAAGGCTAGCGGGAGCCAATGAGCAGTTCTTC.

This clone has more than one count but fewer than ten. The chain employs TRBV12-3 or TRBV12-4 and TRBJ1-1; D possibly corresponds to TRBD1 (6 bases). The ends were cut back, 6 bases at V and 2 bases at J, with 10 bases in the middle. This CDR3 contains 13 residues. For the CDR3, the DNA is TGTGCCAGCAGCGACAGGACCAACACTGAAGCTTTCTTT. It codes for CASSDRTNTEAFF.

V and J are TRBV7-6 and TRBJ1-4; 7 bases are shared with TRBD1. The CDR3 spans 15 residues. In germline, CDR1 is SGHVS, CDR2 FNYEAQ. Trimming removed 4 bases from V and 2 bases from J; junction bases left unmatched: 4. Here the CDR3 reads CASSSRDSTNEKLFF. Written as DNA, the CDR3 is TGTGCCAGCAGCTCCCGGGACAGTACTAATGAAAAACTGTTTTTT.

The chain joins TRBV5-5 to TRBJ2-3; TRBD2 matches 10 bases. The CDR3 length is 17 residues. The trim removed 0 bases at V and 3 bases at J, leaving 7 bases unmatched. Germline values: CDR1 SGHKS, CDR2 YYEKEE (reference sequence). CDR3 amino acids: CASSLGRSGRVTDTQYF. DNA of the CDR3: TGTGCCAGCAGCTTGGGAAGGAGCGGGAGGGTTACAGATACGCAGTATTTT. Supplemented by reference TRBV5-5 and TRBJ2-3, the full variable domain reads DAGVTQSPTHLIKTRGQQVTLRCSPISGHKSVSWYQQVLGQGPQFIFQYYEKEERGRGNFPDRFSARQFPNYSSELNVNALLLGDSALYLCASSLGRSGRVTDTQYFGPGTRLTVL.

The chain uses TRBV5-1 and TRBJ1-1; TRBD1 aligns across 9 bases. The V gene end was trimmed by 1 base and the J gene end by 1 base; junction bases not matched to a gene: 2. CDR3 length: 15 amino acids. Germline V gives CDR1 SGHRS, CDR2 YFSETQ. CDR3 sequence (DNA): TGCGCCAGCAGCTTGCAGGGACAGGGGAACACTGAAGCTTTCTTT. It codes for CASSLQGQGNTEAFF.

V and J are TRBV21-1 and TRBJ2-1; the D call in the table, TRBD1, was not verified against the DNA. TRBV21-1 is termed a pseudogene. The CDR3 is made up of 17 amino acids. In DNA form, the CDR3 reads TGTGCCAGCAGCATCCCACAGGGGGCCACCTCCCACAAGGAGCAGTTCTTC. Its protein is CASSIPQGATSHKEQFF.

The chain recombines TRBV19 with TRBJ1-1; maybe TRBD1 (6 bases). In germline, CDR1 is LNHDA, CDR2 SQIVND (reference sequence). Trimming removed 5 bases from V and 1 base from J, with 8 bases in between. This CDR3 contains 13 residues. Here the CDR3 reads CASSGGANTEAFF. The CDR3 bases are TGTGCCAGTAGTGGGGGCGCGAACACTGAAGCTTTCTTT.

CDR3 protein: CAWSVGGNTEAFF. CDR3 DNA: TGTGCCTGGAGTGTCGGGGGGAACACTGAAGCTTTCTTT. This chain uses TRBV30 with TRBJ1-1, with a weak D call TRBD1 (5 bases). Germline V gene sequence: CDR1 GTSNPN, CDR2 SVGIG (reference sequence). This CDR3 has 13 residues. The V gene lost 0 bases and the J gene lost 1 base, with 6 bases spanning the gap.

The CDR3 protein is CASSHSGRARGNEQFF. The CDR3 bases are TGTGCCAGCAGTCACAGCGGGAGGGCCAGGGGTAATGAGCAGTTCTTC. The chain employs TRBV28 and TRBJ2-1; 10 nucleotides agree with TRBD2. In germline, CDR1 is MDHEN, CDR2 SYDVKM. CDR3 length equals 16 residues. The ends lost 5 bases at V and 7 bases at J; junction bases unmatched: 11.

This clone has just one count. V is TRBV3-1 (or the pseudogene TRBV3-2) and J is TRBJ2-1, with D tentatively TRBD1 (6 bases). The germline CDR1 and CDR2 sequences are LGHDT and YNNKEL (reference sequence). Trimming pared 7 bases from V and 4 bases from J, leaving 8 bases between. CDR3 length: 12 residues. CDR3 in amino acids: CASKDRYNEQFF. The DNA for the CDR3 is TGTGCCAGCAAGGACAGATACAATGAGCAGTTCTTC.

This clone was recorded a few times. The chain combines TRBV14 with TRBJ1-2; D is ambiguous. The CDR3 contains 14 residues. V shed 1 base and J shed 5 bases, with 11 bases lying between them. The V gene's germline CDR1 is SGHDN and CDR2 FVKESK. The CDR3 bases are TGTGCCAGCAGCCAAGTGACGGGGTCGTATGGCTACACCTTC. It encodes CASSQVTGSYGYTF.

This sequence joins TRBV10-3 and TRBJ2-3; TRBD1 might be the D (6 bases). This CDR3 has 12 residues. Germline values: CDR1 ENHRY, CDR2 SYGVKD. Trimming shortened V by 7 bases and J by 8 bases, and 13 bases separated the two germline ends. The CDR3 DNA sequence: TGTGCCATCACCCAGGGGCCGGGTACGCAGTATTTT. As protein: CAITQGPGTQYF.

The chain joins TRBV6-5 to TRBJ2-2, with D perhaps matching TRBD1 (6 bases). This CDR3 spans 15 amino acids. Trimming took 0 bases from V and 3 from J, leaving 8 bases between them. The V gene's germline CDR1 is MNHEY and CDR2 SVGAGI. CDR3 DNA sequence: TGTGCCAGCAGTTACTCATGGGGGCACACCGGGGAGCTGTTTTTT. Its translation: CASSYSWGHTGELFF.

The rearrangement uses TRBV9 and TRBJ1-6; maybe TRBD1 (5 bases). The length of the CDR3 is 14 residues. Germline CDR1 reads SGDLS; CDR2 reads YYNGEE. V was cut by 4 bases and J by 4 bases, with 9 bases left in between. DNA of the CDR3: TGTGCCAGCAGCCAAGGGACTTATAATTCACCCCTCCACTTT. Its translation is CASSQGTYNSPLHF.

CDR3 in DNA: TGCGCCAGCAGGCGGACTAGCGATACCTTCAATGAGCAGTTCTTC. Translating gives CASRRTSDTFNEQFF. The chain has TRBV5-1 and TRBJ2-1; 9 bases fit TRBD2. The CDR3 has 15 residues. CDR1 SGHRS and CDR2 YFSETQ come from the germline V gene. Trimming took 5 bases from V and 6 from J; bases not matched to a gene: 9. The full variable domain, rest sourced from reference TRBV5-1 and TRBJ2-1, is KAGVTQTPRYLIKTRGQQVTLSCSPISGHRSVSWYQQTPGQGLQFLFEYFSETQRNKGNFPGRFSGRQFSNSRSEMNVSTLELGDSALYLCASRRTSDTFNEQFFGPGTRLTVL.

The genes are TRBV28 and TRBJ2-3; 8 positions agree with TRBD2. V dropped 2 bases and J dropped 2; count of bases not matched to a gene: 6. CDR3 size: 16 residues. Germline V lookup: CDR1 MDHEN, CDR2 SYDVKM. The CDR3 sequence: CASSLRKLAVTDTQYF. CDR3 DNA: TGTGCCAGCAGTTTACGTAAACTAGCGGTCACAGATACGCAGTATTTT.

In this sample, this clone turned up a few times. V and J are TRBV7-9 and TRBJ1-1; the D gene is possibly TRBD1 (6 bases). The CDR3 has 15 amino acids. V was clipped by 8 bases and J by 7 bases, with 23 bases between them. Germline V gene sequence: CDR1 SEHNR, CDR2 FQNEAQ (reference sequence). CDR3 residues: CASSASQGLAIEAFF. The CDR3 DNA follows: TGTGCCAGCTCAGCTTCACAGGGCTTGGCAATTGAAGCTTTCTTT. Combining the CDR3 with reference TRBV7-9 and TRBJ1-1 gives the whole variable domain DTGVSQNPRHKITKRGQNVTFRCDPISEHNRLYWYRQTLGQGPEFLTYFQNEAQLEKSRLLSDRFSAERPKGSFSTLEIQRTEQGDSAMYLCASSASQGLAIEAFFGQGTRLTVV.

The V call is TRBV7-2, the J call TRBJ2-3; 7 nucleotides align to TRBD2. The ends lost 2 bases at V and 6 bases at J; junction bases unmatched: 8. CDR1 and CDR2 from the germline V gene are SGHTA and FQGNSA. CDR3 length equals 15 residues. The CDR3 spells CASSLPSSGWDTQYF. The CDR3 region has the DNA TGTGCCAGCAGCTTACCAAGTAGCGGGTGGGATACGCAGTATTTT.

This chain joins TRBV19 and TRBJ2-7; 10 bases are a match to TRBD1. Unmatched junction bases numbered 2, after V lost 5 bases and J lost 1 base. Germline assignment: CDR1 LNHDA and CDR2 SQIVND (reference sequence). The CDR3 contains 14 residues. Here the CDR3 reads CASSRTGGSYEQYF. The DNA for the CDR3 is TGTGCCAGTAGTCGGACAGGGGGGTCCTACGAGCAGTACTTC. Using reference TRBV19 and TRBJ2-7 for the parts outside the CDR3, the full variable domain is DGGITQSPKYLFRKEGQNVTLSCEQNLNHDAMYWYRQDPGQGLRLIYYSQIVNDFQKGDIAEGYSVSREKKESFPLTVTSAQKNPTAFYLCASSRTGGSYEQYFGPGTRLTVT.

The chain links TRBV19 to TRBJ1-6, with TRBD1 matching 7 bases. CDR3 length equals 14 residues. Germline assignment: CDR1 LNHDA and CDR2 SQIVND (reference sequence). V shed 11 bases and J 7 bases; nucleotides not matched to a gene: 11. CDR3 nucleotides: TGTGCCTCACAGGAAGGGGGCTTCAATTCACCCCTCCACTTT. Translated, it gives CASQEGGFNSPLHF. The full variable domain, in which reference TRBV19 and TRBJ1-6 provide the parts outside the CDR3, is DGGITQSPKYLFRKEGQNVTLSCEQNLNHDAMYWYRQDPGQGLRLIYYSQIVNDFQKGDIAEGYSVSREKKESFPLTVTSAQKNPTAFYLCASQEGGFNSPLHFGNGTRLTVT.

The chain uses TRBV7-2 and TRBJ1-1, with no clear D. The germline CDR1 and CDR2 sequences are SGHTA and FQGNSA. V was pared by 1 base and J by 0 bases, with 9 bases between. This CDR3 is built from 15 residues. CDR3: CASSLGAGLNTEAFF. DNA for the CDR3: TGTGCCAGCAGCTTAGGGGCAGGTCTGAACACTGAAGCTTTCTTT.

The chain links TRBV5-4 to TRBJ1-3; TRBD1 agrees at 9 bases. Germline CDR1 reads SGHNT; CDR2 reads YYREEE (reference sequence). V shed 1 base and J 7 bases; nucleotides not matched to a gene: 6. There are 15 residues in the CDR3. DNA of the CDR3: TGTGCCAGCAGCTTGCGACAGGGGACAGGGAACACCATATATTTT. It yields the protein CASSLRQGTGNTIYF.

The rearrangement joins TRBV3-1 (or the pseudogene TRBV3-2) to TRBJ2-7; a possible D gene is TRBD2 (5 bases). This CDR3 is built from 14 residues. The V gene's germline CDR1 is LGHDT and CDR2 YNNKEL (reference sequence). With 4 bases removed from V and 2 bases from J, the gap between germline ends came to 12 bases. The DNA of the CDR3 is TGTGCCAGCAGCCCCCCCGGACTTGCCTACGAGCAGTACTTC. This sequence encodes CASSPPGLAYEQYF.

The chain uses TRBV28 and TRBJ2-3; 9 bases are a match to TRBD2. CDR3 length: 16 residues. Looked up from germline, CDR1 is MDHEN and CDR2 is SYDVKM. The V and J ends lost 6 bases and 0 bases, in that order; junction bases with no gene match: 7. DNA of the CDR3: TGTGCCAGCAGACGCAGACTAGCGGTGAGCACAGATACGCAGTATTTT. Translation gives CASRRRLAVSTDTQYF.

This sequence joins TRBV7-6 and TRBJ1-6; TRBD1 aligns across 7 bases. This CDR3 comprises 15 residues. V shed 5 bases and J 3 bases; nucleotides not matched to a gene: 4. Germline V CDR1 and CDR2: SGHVS, FNYEAQ. In DNA form, the CDR3 reads TGTGCCAGCAGCCTCCGACAGGGCTATAATTCACCCCTCCACTTT. It translates to CASSLRQGYNSPLHF.

The rearrangement joins TRBV6-2 or TRBV6-3 to TRBJ2-1, with 7 nucleotides matching TRBD2. J gave up 0 bases and V 5 bases, and 7 bases lay outside the gene matches. CDR1 is MNHEY, CDR2 SVGEGT, per germline. The CDR3 covers 16 residues. As DNA, the CDR3 is TGTGCCAGCAGTATGCTAGCGGAGGGCTCCTACAATGAGCAGTTCTTC. This sequence encodes CASSMLAEGSYNEQFF.

This sequence joins TRBV28 and TRBJ1-3; D may be TRBD1 (6 bases). The ends were cut back, 3 bases at V and 1 base at J, with 10 bases in the middle. The CDR3 runs to 15 residues. The germline CDR1 and CDR2 sequences are MDHEN and SYDVKM. CDR3 coding DNA: TGTGCCAGCAGTTTGGGGGCGGATTCTGGAAACACCATATATTTT. Translating gives CASSLGADSGNTIYF.